The rows below give T cell receptor beta chains drawn from one sample of a study of vaccination effects on CD4 cells after COVID-19. Only in-frame clones appear in the TCRdb table, and some are missing; sequencing was by immunoSEQ multiplex PCR. Among tens of thousands of clones listed, approximately 72% were seen once. No antigen is known for these receptors. The material sequenced was CD4+ T cells from PBMCs cultured with HCoV-229E spike peptides, taken after COVID-19 vaccination. The receptors here all came from a human donor who received a COVID-19 vaccine. The CDR3 runs from the conserved cysteine through the conserved F or W. The D gene is left open where the match is weak. Not every row has a clone size; where given, it reads once, few, many or a size class.

length,J,D,size,V,CDR3,DNA
16,TRBJ1-5,-,few,TRBV19,CASSSLQRGSNQPQHF,TGTGCCAGTAGTAGCCTTCAGAGGGGTAGCAATCAGCCCCAGCATTTT
13,TRBJ2-5,-,-,TRBV30,CAWRPGPQETQYF,TGTGCCTGGAGGCCGGGGCCCCAAGAGACCCAGTACTTC
17,TRBJ2-3,TRBD1,-,TRBV5-1,CASSLGTGGAGIDTQYF,TGCGCCAGCAGCTTGGGTACAGGGGGCGCGGGGATAGATACGCAGTATTTT
12,TRBJ2-1,-,once,TRBV6-5,CASSYGYNEQFF,TGTGCCAGCAGTTACGGGTACAATGAGCAGTTCTTC
11,TRBJ2-7,-,-,TRBV5-4,CASSRAYEQYF,TGTGCCAGCAGCAGGGCCTACGAGCAGTACTTC
16,TRBJ1-4,TRBD1,-,TRBV6-1,CASSDRQGATNEKLFF,TGTGCCAGCAGTGATCGCCAGGGGGCAACTAATGAAAAACTGTTTTTT
14,TRBJ2-2,-,-,TRBV5-1,CASSLKKNTGELFF,TGCGCCAGCAGCTTGAAAAAAAACACCGGGGAGCTGTTTTTT
14,TRBJ1-1,TRBD1,-,TRBV5-1,CASRDGQAYTEAFF,TGCGCCAGCAGGGACGGACAGGCTTACACTGAAGCTTTCTTT
15,TRBJ1-2,TRBD1,-,TRBV4-1,CASSQDLQGGYGYTF,TGCGCCAGCAGCCAAGACCTCCAGGGGGGCTATGGCTACACCTTC
15,TRBJ2-6,-,once,TRBV2,CASRGGHSGANVLTF,TGTGCCAGCAGGGGGGGACACTCTGGGGCCAACGTCCTGACTTTC
14,TRBJ1-5,TRBD1,once,TRBV19,CASSIGQGNQPQHF,TGTGCCAGTAGTATAGGACAGGGGAATCAGCCCCAGCATTTT
16,TRBJ1-1,-,-,TRBV5-1,CASSLGGGRMNTEAFF,TGCGCCAGCAGCTTGGGCGGGGGTAGGATGAACACTGAAGCTTTCTTT
14,TRBJ2-6,-,-,TRBV30,CARTVNSGANVLTF,TGTGCCCGAACAGTAAACTCTGGGGCCAACGTCCTGACTTTC
13,TRBJ1-6,-,-,TRBV4-1,CASTGGINSPLHF,TGCGCCAGCACAGGAGGCATAAATTCACCCCTCCACTTT
17,TRBJ2-3,TRBD2,-,TRBV24-1,CATSDSGLAGPSDTQYF,TGTGCCACCAGTGATTCCGGGCTAGCGGGACCTTCAGATACGCAGTATTTT
16,TRBJ1-4,TRBD1,-,TRBV6-1,CASSAGTGVVGEKLFF,TGTGCCAGCAGTGCGGGGACAGGGGTGGTTGGTGAAAAACTGTTTTTT
13,TRBJ1-3,-,-,TRBV7-9,CASSLTLGNTIYF,TGTGCCAGCAGCTTAACCCTTGGAAACACCATATATTTT
16,TRBJ2-7,TRBD2,-,TRBV18,CASSLEAAGGYSKQYF,TGTGCCAGCTCACTCGAGGCAGCGGGAGGCTATTCCAAGCAGTACTTC
15,TRBJ2-2,-,-,TRBV6-1,CASSDRQSATGELFF,TGTGCCAGCAGTGATAGGCAGAGCGCCACCGGGGAGCTGTTTTTT
13,TRBJ1-6,-,-,TRBV18,CASSPTVNSPLHF,TGTGCCAGCTCACCGACAGTTAATTCACCCCTCCACTTT
17,TRBJ2-5,-,-,TRBV21-1,CASSNKQVLAEKETQYF,TGTGCCAGCAGCAACAAGCAGGTACTAGCGGAAAAAGAGACCCAGTACTTC
15,TRBJ2-7,TRBD1,few,TRBV5-8,CASSLVGQGSDEQYF,TGTGCCAGCAGCTTGGTGGGACAGGGAAGCGACGAGCAGTACTTC
14,TRBJ2-1,TRBD2,-,TRBV5-1,CASSFLAGVDEQFF,TGCGCCAGCAGCTTCCTAGCGGGAGTGGATGAGCAGTTCTTC
11,TRBJ1-2,-,-,TRBV7-2,CASRAVYGYTF,TGTGCCAGCAGGGCCGTATATGGCTACACCTTC
14,TRBJ2-2,-,-,TRBV18,CASSGTIPSGELFF,TGTGCCAGCTCCGGCACGATTCCCTCTGGGGAGCTGTTTTTT
14,TRBJ1-2,-,-,TRBV19,CASRSLGRDYGYTF,TGTGCCAGTAGGTCCCTCGGCAGGGACTATGGCTACACCTTC
17,TRBJ2-3,TRBD2,-,TRBV11-2,CASSQRGGAGVTDTQYF,TGTGCCAGCAGCCAGAGGGGGGGAGCGGGGGTGACAGATACGCAGTATTTT
18,TRBJ1-6,-,-,TRBV14,CASSQDRVASSYNSPLHF,TGTGCCAGCAGCCAAGATCGGGTCGCAAGCTCCTATAATTCACCCCTCCACTTT
15,TRBJ2-5,-,once,TRBV6-5,CASSYWQGNGETQYF,TGTGCCAGCAGTTACTGGCAGGGGAATGGAGAGACCCAGTACTTC
12,TRBJ2-3,-,-,TRBV5-6,CASSPRLDTQYF,TGTGCCAGCAGCCCACGCTTAGATACGCAGTATTTT
16,TRBJ2-7,-,-,TRBV6-5,CASSYSSRYQGYEQYF,TGTGCCAGCAGTTACTCGTCCCGCTATCAGGGCTACGAGCAGTACTTC
14,TRBJ1-3,-,-,TRBV19,CASTRRSSGNTIYF,TGTGCCAGTACCCGCAGGAGCTCTGGAAACACCATATATTTT
13,TRBJ2-7,-,-,TRBV3-1/TRBV3-2,CASSQARENEQYF,TGTGCCAGCAGCCAAGCCCGGGAGAACGAGCAGTACTTC
14,TRBJ1-1,TRBD1,-,TRBV5-1,CASSATTGRTEAFF,TGCGCCAGCAGCGCTACGACAGGGCGCACTGAAGCTTTCTTT
15,TRBJ2-3,-,-,TRBV3-1/TRBV3-2,CASSQDPARKDTQYF,TGTGCCAGCAGCCAAGATCCAGCGCGGAAGGATACGCAGTATTTT
14,TRBJ1-2,TRBD1,-,TRBV5-4,CASSHRQGFNGYTF,TGTGCCAGCAGCCATAGACAGGGTTTCAATGGCTACACCTTC
16,TRBJ1-2,-,-,TRBV27,CASSLSPETGIYGYTF,TGTGCCAGCAGTTTATCCCCAGAGACAGGCATCTATGGCTACACCTTC
16,TRBJ2-1,-,-,TRBV4-1,CASSQDLARSYNEQFF,TGCGCCAGCAGCCAAGATCTAGCTAGGTCCTACAATGAGCAGTTCTTC
14,TRBJ2-6,-,-,TRBV29-1,CSVGRNSGANVLTF,TGCAGCGTGGGCAGAAACTCTGGGGCCAACGTCCTGACTTTC
16,TRBJ2-1,-,-,TRBV14,CASSSGGYFSYNEQFF,TGTGCCAGCAGCTCAGGTGGCTACTTCTCCTACAATGAGCAGTTCTTC
13,TRBJ2-1,-,-,TRBV12-3/TRBV12-4,CASSPRVYNEQFF,TGTGCCAGCAGTCCGAGGGTCTACAATGAGCAGTTCTTC
13,TRBJ2-5,-,-,TRBV4-1,CATRGGQGETQYF,TGCGCAACCCGGGGCGGCCAGGGGGAGACCCAGTACTTC
14,TRBJ1-2,-,-,TRBV2,CASSEALQGVGYTF,TGTGCCAGCAGTGAAGCGCTTCAAGGGGTTGGCTACACCTTC
14,TRBJ1-1,-,once,TRBV11-3,CASSEGHPNTEAFF,TGTGCCAGCAGCGAGGGACACCCGAACACTGAAGCTTTCTTT
17,TRBJ2-7,-,-,TRBV4-1,CASSQDRMGLSIYEQYF,TGCGCCAGCAGCCAAGATAGGATGGGACTCTCCATCTACGAGCAGTACTTC
15,TRBJ2-1,TRBD1,-,TRBV29-1,CSAAPPGTGGDEQFF,TGCAGCGCCGCCCCCCCCGGGACAGGGGGCGATGAGCAGTTCTTC
16,TRBJ2-1,TRBD2,few,TRBV14,CASSLRGEGLVREQFF,TGTGCCAGCAGCCTCAGGGGTGAGGGACTAGTGCGTGAGCAGTTCTTC
14,TRBJ2-7,TRBD1,-,TRBV5-1,CASSGGQETYEQYF,TGCGCCAGCAGCGGGGGACAGGAAACCTACGAGCAGTACTTC
14,TRBJ1-1,-,-,TRBV3-1/TRBV3-2,CASSFREGDTEAFF,TGTGCCAGCAGCTTCAGGGAAGGGGACACTGAAGCTTTCTTT
15,TRBJ1-3,-,-,TRBV6-5,CASVSAVNSGNTIYF,TGTGCCAGCGTCTCAGCGGTAAACTCTGGAAACACCATATATTTT
16,TRBJ2-5,TRBD2,-,TRBV7-9,CASSLTVAGDGETQYF,TGTGCCAGCAGCTTAACGGTAGCGGGAGATGGGGAGACCCAGTACTTC
14,TRBJ2-1,TRBD2,-,TRBV3-1/TRBV3-2,CASSRGLAGYEQFF,TGTGCCAGCAGCCGGGGACTAGCGGGGTATGAGCAGTTCTTC
20,TRBJ2-6,TRBD1,-,TRBV23-1,CASSQPDAGQGASGANVLTF,TGCGCCAGCAGTCAGCCCGACGCGGGACAGGGGGCGTCTGGGGCCAACGTCCTGACTTTC
11,TRBJ2-1,-,few,TRBV12-3/TRBV12-4,CASSLVNEQFF,TGTGCCAGCAGTTTGGTCAATGAGCAGTTCTTC
11,TRBJ2-7,-,-,TRBV18,CASSQDSTSLF,TGTGCCAGCTCACAGGACAGCACTTCACTCTTC
13,TRBJ2-2,-,-,TRBV29-1,CSVKTFSTGELFF,TGCAGCGTGAAGACATTCTCCACCGGGGAGCTGTTTTTT
14,TRBJ2-3,-,-,TRBV29-1,CSVNVGGVSDTQYF,TGCAGCGTTAATGTCGGGGGAGTGTCAGATACGCAGTATTTT
13,TRBJ2-2,TRBD1,-,TRBV6-5,CASLSGQGGELFF,TGTGCCAGCCTATCGGGACAGGGGGGGGAGCTGTTTTTT
15,TRBJ1-6,TRBD1,-,TRBV2,CASRRGVGDNSPLHF,TGTGCCAGCCGCAGGGGGGTGGGGGATAATTCACCCCTCCACTTT
17,TRBJ2-6,TRBD1,-,TRBV19,CASTPTGGVPGANVLTF,TGTGCCAGTACCCCGACAGGGGGGGTCCCTGGGGCCAACGTCCTGACTTTC